Below, 24 T cell receptor beta chains from the same sample are listed, as sequenced in a study of blood T cell repertoires in COVID-19. Clones were sequenced by immunoSEQ multiplex PCR, and TCRdb holds only the in-frame ones, with some missing. The repertoire holds 370,000 or so clones, with roughly 80% as singletons. The sequencing sample was made of peripheral blood. The receptors here all came from a human donor with acute or convalescent COVID-19. The donor label of this sample is uncertain.

This clone came up once. Other DNA variants within this sample encode the same CDR3. V is TRBV19 and J is TRBJ2-2; TRBD1 agrees at 8 bases. Germline CDR1 is LNHDA and CDR2 is SQIVND (reference sequence). V was clipped by 5 bases and J by 6 bases; unmatched bases: 11. CDR3 length: 16 amino acids. The CDR3 sequence: CASSGPGQVEAGELFF. The CDR3 DNA sequence: TGTGCCAGTAGTGGACCGGGACAGGTGGAAGCCGGGGAGCTGTTTTTT.

To note about this clone: Other DNA sequences in this specimen translate into the identical CDR3. This chain connects TRBV18 to TRBJ1-1; D not certain. Trimming stripped 5 bases from V and 1 base from J, with 8 bases between. The CDR3 has 13 residues. CDR1 and CDR2 from the germline V gene are KGHSH and LQKENI. The CDR3 DNA is TGTGCCAGCTCAACCGGTCAGAACACTGAAGCTTTCTTT. It specifies CASSTGQNTEAFF. The whole variable domain, remainder taken from reference TRBV18 and TRBJ1-1, is NAGVMQNPRHLVRRRGQEARLRCSPMKGHSHVYWYRQLPEEGLKFMVYLQKENIIDESGMPKERFSAEFPKEGPSILRIQQVVRGDSAAYFCASSTGQNTEAFFGQGTRLTVV.

The V gene is TRBV11-2, the J gene TRBJ1-1; 7 bases match TRBD1. This CDR3 spans 15 amino acids. Trimming took 3 bases from V and 0 from J; bases not matched to a gene: 4. Germline loops: CDR1 SGHAT, CDR2 FQNNGV. The CDR3, as DNA: TGTGCCAGCAGCTTGTATGGGACAGTGAACACTGAAGCTTTCTTT. As protein: CASSLYGTVNTEAFF.

The V gene is TRBV24-1, the J gene TRBJ2-7, with D possibly matching TRBD1 (6 bases). V gave up 4 bases and J gave up 2 bases, with 17 bases separating them. The CDR3 is 16 residues long. Germline values: CDR1 KGHDR, CDR2 SFDVKD. The CDR3 spells CATSDPPRDKPYEQYF. DNA of the CDR3: TGTGCCACCAGTGACCCCCCCCGGGACAAGCCCTACGAGCAGTACTTC.

This chain joins TRBV5-1 and TRBJ1-1; 7 bases line up with TRBD1. Germline V gene sequence: CDR1 SGHRS, CDR2 YFSETQ. Trimming cost V 4 bases and J 1 base; bases outside gene matches: 7. The CDR3 contains 15 residues. DNA of the CDR3: TGCGCCAGCAGCACACAGGGGATAAAGAACACTGAAGCTTTCTTT. It specifies CASSTQGIKNTEAFF.

J is TRBJ1-4 and V is TRBV6-5, with 7 bases fitting TRBD1. The V gene end was trimmed by 6 bases and the J gene end by 7 bases; junction bases not matched to a gene: 11. Per germline, CDR1 MNHEY and CDR2 SVGAGI. CDR3 size: 15 residues. The CDR3: CASSGNRGRGEKLFF. In DNA form, the CDR3 reads TGTGCCAGCAGCGGAAACAGGGGAAGGGGTGAAAAACTGTTTTTT.

This rearrangement joins TRBV28 to TRBJ1-2, with TRBD1 identical over 7 bases. V gave up 5 bases and J gave up 1 base; unmatched junction bases: 4. The length of the CDR3 is 14 residues. CDR1 and CDR2 (germline): MDHEN, SYDVKM. This CDR3 is CASSPGTVNYGYTF. CDR3 nucleotides: TGTGCCAGCAGTCCAGGGACAGTTAACTATGGCTACACCTTC.

This clone was found many times. V and J are TRBV7-9 and TRBJ1-2; 7 nucleotides match TRBD1. CDR3 length equals 11 residues. Germline loops: CDR1 SEHNR, CDR2 FQNEAQ (reference sequence). V trimming: 11 bases; J trimming: 7 bases; junction bases outside the gene matches: 7. In DNA, the CDR3 is TGTGCCGGCAAGACAGGGTTTGGCTACACCTTC. This sequence encodes CAGKTGFGYTF. The whole variable domain, remainder taken from reference TRBV7-9 and TRBJ1-2, is DTGVSQNPRHKITKRGQNVTFRCDPISEHNRLYWYRQTLGQGPEFLTYFQNEAQLEKSRLLSDRFSAERPKGSFSTLEIQRTEQGDSAMYLCAGKTGFGYTFGSGTRLTVV.

This clone was observed a few times. The chain recombines TRBV25-1 with TRBJ1-1; no clear D. V lost 4 bases to trimming and J lost 0 bases, with 9 bases between them. There are 14 residues in the CDR3. CDR1 is MGHDK and CDR2 is SYGVNS in the germline V gene. In DNA form, the CDR3 reads TGTGCCAGCAGTGGCTGGAGGATGAACACTGAAGCTTTCTTT. This codes for CASSGWRMNTEAFF.

The CDR3: CASSRDRDVSYGYTF. The CDR3 bases are TGTGCCAGCTCACGGGACAGGGATGTTAGCTATGGCTACACCTTC. The chain is built from TRBV18 and TRBJ1-2; 9 bases map to TRBD1. Germline V gives CDR1 KGHSH, CDR2 LQKENI. The CDR3 covers 15 residues. V was clipped by 4 bases and J by 4 bases; unmatched bases: 7.

V and J are TRBV18 and TRBJ1-4; D possibly corresponds to TRBD1 (5 bases). The CDR3 is 13 residues long. CDR1 and CDR2 (germline): KGHSH, LQKENI. Deletions cut 3 bases from V and 8 bases from J, with 10 bases between. CDR3 coding DNA: TGTGCCAGCTCACCCGGTCAGGGAGAAAAACTGTTTTTT. This translates into CASSPGQGEKLFF.

V and J are TRBV6-5 and TRBJ1-1, with TRBD1 matching over 8 bases. The V and J ends lost 8 bases and 1 base, in that order; junction bases with no gene match: 9. CDR1 MNHEY and CDR2 SVGAGI come from the germline V gene. This CDR3 has 15 residues. The CDR3 DNA reads as TGTGCCAGCCTGGCGTCAGGGGGCTCGAACACTGAAGCTTTCTTT. The encoded protein is CASLASGGSNTEAFF.

This clone was found once. This chain connects TRBV5-4 to TRBJ2-5, with 7 nucleotides matching TRBD1. V was clipped by 0 bases and J by 5 bases; unmatched bases: 13. Per the germline V gene, CDR1 is SGHNT and CDR2 is YYREEE (reference sequence). CDR3 length equals 17 residues. The CDR3 protein is CASSLGQGSSREETQYF. DNA for the CDR3: TGTGCCAGCAGCTTGGGACAGGGTTCTTCAAGGGAGGAGACCCAGTACTTC.

This chain uses TRBV7-8 with TRBJ2-7; TRBD1 aligns across 8 bases. This CDR3 is 14 amino acids long. V lost 4 bases, J lost 2 bases, and 4 bases stayed unmatched. Germline loops: CDR1 SGHVS, CDR2 FQNEAQ. The CDR3 region has the DNA TGTGCCAGCAGCTACCAGGGGGCCGCCTACGAGCAGTACTTC. The encoded protein is CASSYQGAAYEQYF. Filled out from reference TRBV7-8 and TRBJ2-7, the complete variable domain reads GAGVSQSPRYKVAKRGQDVALRCDPISGHVSLFWYQQALGQGPEFLTYFQNEAQLDKSGLPSDRFFAERPEGSVSTLKIQRTQQEDSAVYLCASSYQGAAYEQYFGPGTRLTVT.

Comments on this clone: The sample contains more than one DNA sequence encoding this CDR3. The chain carries TRBV7-2 and TRBJ2-1, with 11 positions matching TRBD2. Germline V CDR1 and CDR2: SGHTA, FQGNSA. This CDR3 is 15 amino acids long. The V segment lost 5 bases and the J segment 4 bases; nucleotides outside the gene matches: 4. The CDR3 nucleotides read TGTGCCAGCAGCAGGACTAGCGGGCCTTACAATGAGCAGTTCTTC. Protein product: CASSRTSGPYNEQFF.

The gene calls are TRBV5-8 and TRBJ2-7; no firm D call. Germline assignment: CDR1 SGHTS and CDR2 YDEGEE. The V end lost 3 bases, the J end lost 7 bases, and 23 bases lay between the germline ends. The CDR3 is made up of 16 amino acids. CDR3 region: CASSSTPVGVLVEQYF. Written as DNA, the CDR3 is TGTGCCAGCAGCTCCACCCCCGTAGGAGTTTTGGTGGAGCAGTACTTC.

This clone has only one observation. The chain recombines TRBV5-5 with TRBJ1-4, with 7 bases fitting TRBD1. J lost 7 bases, V lost 2 bases, and 8 bases had no gene match. The germline V gene has CDR1 SGHKS and CDR2 YYEKEE (reference sequence). The CDR3 extends over 15 amino acids. The CDR3 loop is CASSFGDSSAEKLFF. In DNA, the CDR3 is TGTGCCAGCAGCTTTGGGGACAGCAGCGCTGAAAAACTGTTTTTT.

V and J are TRBV3-1 (or the pseudogene TRBV3-2) and TRBJ1-1; 7 bases are shared with TRBD1. J was trimmed by 0 bases and V by 4 bases; bases with no gene match: 5. The CDR3 consists of 15 residues. Germline loops: CDR1 LGHDT, CDR2 YNNKEL (reference sequence). The CDR3 region has the DNA TGTGCCAGCAGCCGAGAGGGACAGTTGAACACTGAAGCTTTCTTT. This gives the protein CASSREGQLNTEAFF.

The rearrangement links TRBV3-1 (or the pseudogene TRBV3-2) to TRBJ2-1, with D hard to call. Germline V CDR1 and CDR2: LGHDT, YNNKEL (reference sequence). Between the trimmed V and J ends, which lost 0 bases and 0 bases, there was a span of 15 bases. This CDR3 has 18 residues. The CDR3 coding sequence is TGTGCCAGCAGCCAAGATCCGTTGTCCGCGAGCTCCTACAATGAGCAGTTCTTC. Protein sequence: CASSQDPLSASSYNEQFF.

The CDR3 DNA reads TGTGCCAGCAGCTTACTGGCAGGGGGCTTAGGGGAGCAGTTCTTC. The encoded protein is CASSLLAGGLGEQFF. The V and J genes are TRBV7-9 and TRBJ2-1; TRBD1 aligns across 8 bases. Losses at the gene ends were 2 bases for V and 10 bases for J; bases not matched to a gene: 10. Per germline, CDR1 SEHNR and CDR2 FQNEAQ (reference sequence). The CDR3 extends over 15 amino acids.

The chain employs TRBV7-8 and TRBJ2-7; a weak D match, TRBD1 (6 bases). Germline V lookup: CDR1 SGHVS, CDR2 FQNEAQ. This CDR3 is 12 amino acids long. Trimming removed 5 bases at V and 6 bases at J, with 11 bases between. CDR3 bases: TGTGCCAGCAGCAGGGGGACGGTCGAGCAGTACTTC. It translates to CASSRGTVEQYF.

The rearrangement links TRBV24-1 to TRBJ1-5; D not certain. V lost 9 bases, J lost 0 bases, and 14 bases lay in between. This CDR3 is 15 amino acids long. Germline V gene lookup returns CDR1 KGHDR and CDR2 SFDVKD. The CDR3 spells CATEHMPDSNQPQHF. In DNA form, the CDR3 reads TGTGCCACCGAACATATGCCCGATAGCAATCAGCCCCAGCATTTT.

The V and J genes are TRBV7-2 and TRBJ1-2; D unresolved. Trimming left V 1 base short and J 7 bases short, with 10 bases between. Germline V lookup: CDR1 SGHTA, CDR2 FQGNSA. The CDR3 consists of 13 residues. In DNA form, the CDR3 reads TGTGCCAGCAGCTTAGTTAGTGCCACTGGCTACACCTTC. Translation gives CASSLVSATGYTF. Based on the CDR3 plus reference TRBV7-2 and TRBJ1-2, the full variable domain is GAGVSQSPSNKVTEKGKDVELRCDPISGHTALYWYRQSLGQGLEFLIYFQGNSAPDKSGLPSDRFSAERTGGSVSTLTIQRTQQEDSAVYLCASSLVSATGYTFGSGTRLTVV.

This sequence joins TRBV27 and TRBJ1-5, with TRBD1 matching over 7 bases. This CDR3 region has 15 residues. V shed 8 bases, J shed 2 bases, and the junction held 9 bases outside the gene matches. Germline V gene sequence: CDR1 MNHEY, CDR2 SMNVEV (reference sequence). The CDR3 sequence: CASRPLGTGNQPQHF. The CDR3 DNA reads as TGTGCCAGCCGCCCCTTAGGGACAGGCAATCAGCCCCAGCATTTT.